One and the same sample provided the 14 T cell receptor beta chains below, sequenced in a study of T cells in localized non-small cell lung cancer. TCRdb's copy holds only in-frame clones and misses some; the assay was immunoSEQ multiplex PCR. The sample carries around 64,000 clones, 70% to 90% recorded once. The sample in question was peripheral blood, obtained before any cancer treatment. These receptors all come from a man aged 35 to 69 with stage I squamous cell lung carcinoma.

J is TRBJ2-6 and V is TRBV5-1, with D unresolved. CDR3 length: 16 residues. The germline V and J ends were trimmed by 0 bases and 2 bases, with 9 bases remaining between them. Germline-derived CDR1 and CDR2 are SGHRS and YFSETQ. The CDR3 loop is CASSLAGTPGANVLTF. The CDR3 DNA sequence: TGCGCCAGCAGCTTGGCAGGCACCCCTGGGGCCAACGTCCTGACTTTC.

The chain uses TRBV30 and TRBJ2-2, with TRBD1 identical over 7 bases. V dropped 2 bases and J dropped 6; count of bases not matched to a gene: 3. This CDR3 has 13 amino acids. In germline, CDR1 is GTSNPN, CDR2 SVGIG (reference sequence). The CDR3 sequence is CAWSTGVPGELFF. Here the CDR3 DNA reads TGTGCCTGGAGTACAGGGGTTCCCGGGGAGCTGTTTTTT.

The chain has TRBV18 and TRBJ2-5; 9 nucleotides match TRBD2. V lost 3 bases and J lost 4; bases outside the gene matches: 9. Germline-derived CDR1 and CDR2 are KGHSH and LQKENI. There are 16 residues in the CDR3. CDR3 loop: CASSPQTSGLVETQYF. CDR3 coding DNA: TGTGCCAGCTCACCCCAAACTAGCGGGCTAGTAGAGACCCAGTACTTC.

The chain has TRBV11-1 and TRBJ2-5; TRBD2 is a possible D gene (6 bases). Trimming pared 7 bases from V and 5 bases from J, leaving 11 bases between. The CDR3 has 12 amino acids. Germline V lookup: CDR1 SGHAT, CDR2 FQDESV (reference sequence). The CDR3 loop reads CASTIGRETQYF. For the CDR3, the DNA is TGTGCCAGCACCATAGGGAGGGAGACCCAGTACTTC.

The chain carries TRBV2 and TRBJ1-1, with 10 bases lining up with TRBD1. Trimming cost V 9 bases and J 5 bases; bases outside gene matches: 3. The CDR3 covers 12 residues. Per germline, CDR1 SNHLY and CDR2 FYNNEI. The CDR3 loop reads CASRTGGTEAFF. As DNA, the CDR3 is TGTGCCAGTAGGACAGGGGGAACTGAAGCTTTCTTT. The variable domain in full, completed from reference TRBV2 and TRBJ1-1, reads EPEVTQTPSHQVTQMGQEVILRCVPISNHLYFYWYRQILGQKVEFLVSFYNNEISEKSEIFDDQFSVERPDGSNFTLKIRSTKLEDSAMYFCASRTGGTEAFFGQGTRLTVV.

This clone was detected once. The V and J genes are TRBV28 and TRBJ1-2; tentative D call: TRBD1 (6 bases). Germline V gives CDR1 MDHEN, CDR2 SYDVKM. The CDR3 length is 13 residues. Trimming removed 8 bases from V and 2 bases from J, with 12 bases in between. CDR3 loop: CASSKGGNYGYTF. For the CDR3, the DNA is TGTGCCAGCTCGAAAGGGGGAAACTATGGCTACACCTTC.

The V gene is TRBV6-1, the J gene TRBJ2-7; 10 positions match TRBD1. Germline V CDR1 and CDR2: MNHNS, SASEGT. The trim removed 3 bases at V and 3 bases at J, leaving 8 bases unmatched. CDR3 length equals 16 residues. The chain's CDR3 is CASSEGLGQGSYEQYF. Written as DNA, the CDR3 is TGTGCCAGCAGTGAGGGTTTGGGACAGGGGAGCTACGAGCAGTACTTC.

V is TRBV18 and J is TRBJ1-2; tentative D call: TRBD1 (5 bases). This CDR3 contains 15 residues. Trimming stripped 3 bases from V and 3 bases from J, with 14 bases between. Germline-derived CDR1 and CDR2 are KGHSH and LQKENI. CDR3 in amino acids: CASSPETDSYYGYTF. CDR3 DNA: TGTGCCAGCTCACCTGAGACAGACAGTTACTATGGCTACACCTTC.

This rearrangement joins TRBV5-1 to TRBJ2-3; D possibly corresponds to TRBD1 (5 bases). Germline-derived CDR1 and CDR2 are SGHRS and YFSETQ. Trimming stripped 0 bases from V and 0 bases from J, with 8 bases between. The CDR3 is 15 amino acids. CDR3 coding DNA: TGCGCCAGCAGCTTGGAGGGGCGTAGCACAGATACGCAGTATTTT. It specifies CASSLEGRSTDTQYF.

V is TRBV19 and J is TRBJ2-5; perhaps TRBD1 as D (5 bases). The CDR3 has 14 amino acids. The ends were cut back, 4 bases at V and 1 base at J, with 10 bases in the middle. Germline lookup yields CDR1 LNHDA and CDR2 SQIVND (reference sequence). CDR3 coding DNA: TGTGCCAGTAGTAAAGGGGATCTCCAAGAGACCCAGTACTTC. Its protein is CASSKGDLQETQYF. Combining the CDR3 with reference TRBV19 and TRBJ2-5 gives the whole variable domain DGGITQSPKYLFRKEGQNVTLSCEQNLNHDAMYWYRQDPGQGLRLIYYSQIVNDFQKGDIAEGYSVSREKKESFPLTVTSAQKNPTAFYLCASSKGDLQETQYFGPGTRLLVL.

The chain employs TRBV27 and TRBJ2-7; TRBD2 agrees at 12 bases. The trim removed 7 bases at V and 5 bases at J, leaving 9 bases unmatched. The CDR3 is made up of 15 amino acids. Germline V gives CDR1 MNHEY, CDR2 SMNVEV (reference sequence). The CDR3 nucleotides read TGTGCCAGCACGATGACTAGCGGGAGTCTTAACGAGCAGTACTTC. This translates into CASTMTSGSLNEQYF.

The CDR3 spells CASSFFGLGSSYEQYF. The CDR3 DNA follows: TGTGCCAGCAGCTTCTTCGGGCTGGGAAGCTCCTACGAGCAGTACTTC. The chain carries TRBV7-2 and TRBJ2-7, with D unresolved. The CDR3 has 16 amino acids. Per germline, CDR1 SGHTA and CDR2 FQGNSA. With 3 bases removed from V and 0 bases from J, the gap between germline ends came to 15 bases.

The rearrangement uses TRBV28 and TRBJ1-2; 8 bases line up with TRBD1. Germline trimming cut 7 bases from V and 4 bases from J; bases unmatched to any gene: 8. The CDR3 loop spans 14 amino acids. In germline, CDR1 is MDHEN, CDR2 SYDVKM. CDR3 DNA: TGTGCCAGCACTCGGACAGGGACTTCCTATGGCTACACCTTC. Its translation: CASTRTGTSYGYTF.

The J gene is TRBJ2-2, the V gene TRBV19; TRBD1 matches at 8 bases. J lost 5 bases, V lost 6 bases, and 14 bases had no gene match. Per the germline V gene, CDR1 is LNHDA and CDR2 is SQIVND (reference sequence). The CDR3 consists of 17 residues. The CDR3 reads CASSQNSGGTQTGELFF. CDR3 sequence (DNA): TGTGCCAGTAGCCAAAACTCAGGGGGCACTCAAACCGGGGAGCTGTTTTTT.